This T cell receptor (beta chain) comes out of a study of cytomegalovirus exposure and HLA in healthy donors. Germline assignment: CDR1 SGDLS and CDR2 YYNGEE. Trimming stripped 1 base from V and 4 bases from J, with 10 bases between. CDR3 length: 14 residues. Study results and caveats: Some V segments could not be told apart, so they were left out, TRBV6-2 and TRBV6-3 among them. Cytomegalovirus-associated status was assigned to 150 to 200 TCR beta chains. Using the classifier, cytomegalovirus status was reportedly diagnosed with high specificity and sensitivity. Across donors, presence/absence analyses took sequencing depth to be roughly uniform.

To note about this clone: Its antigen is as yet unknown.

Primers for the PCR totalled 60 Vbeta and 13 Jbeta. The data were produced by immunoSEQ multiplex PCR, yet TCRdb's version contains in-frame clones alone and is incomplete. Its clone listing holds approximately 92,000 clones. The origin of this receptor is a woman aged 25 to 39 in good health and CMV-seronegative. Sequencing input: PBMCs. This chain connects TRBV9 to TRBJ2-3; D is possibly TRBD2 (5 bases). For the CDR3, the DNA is TGTGCCAGCAGCGTATCCCAACTAGCAGATACGCAGTATTTT. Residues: CASSVSQLADTQYF.